The rows below give T cell receptor beta chains drawn from one sample of a study of neoadjuvant anti-PD-1 for oral cavity cancer. The method was immunoSEQ multiplex PCR; TCRdb's version includes in-frame clones alone and lacks a portion of them. The repertoire holds 75,000 or so clones, roughly 80% seen once, with 2.5% to 3.5% in the top ten. This material consisted of PBMCs, taken before nivolumab (anti-PD-1) treatment. The receptors come from a person aged 35-79 years with oral cavity squamous cell carcinoma. The CDR3 runs from the conserved cysteine through the conserved F or W. D genes are given only for firm matches. The listing skips clone size in some rows; elsewhere it reads once, few, many or a size class.

clone size: .
V gene: TRBV7-8
J gene: TRBJ2-7
D gene: .
CDR3 DNA: TGTGCCAGCAGCTTAGTACCAGGGCAGGGACGAAACCTCCCCTTC
CDR3 protein: CASSLVPGQGRNLPF

clone size: .
V gene: TRBV6-1
J gene: TRBJ1-1
D gene: TRBD1
CDR3 DNA: TGTGCCAGCACAGGACAGGGGTCTGTCACTGAAGCTTTCTTT
CDR3 protein: CASTGQGSVTEAFF

clone size: .
V gene: TRBV5-1
J gene: TRBJ2-1
D gene: TRBD2
CDR3 DNA: TGCGCCAGCAGCCCCCGGGGGGTCTCCTACAATGAGCAGTTCTTC
CDR3 protein: CASSPRGVSYNEQFF

clone size: .
V gene: TRBV6-6
J gene: TRBJ1-3
D gene: .
CDR3 DNA: TGTGCCAGCAGTTACTTTGGGGGATTTGGAAACACCATATATTTT
CDR3 protein: CASSYFGGFGNTIYF

clone size: .
V gene: TRBV11-2
J gene: TRBJ2-4
D gene: TRBD1
CDR3 DNA: TGTGCCAGCAGCTTAGATCAGGGGGTTGCCAAAAACATTCAGTACTTC
CDR3 protein: CASSLDQGVAKNIQYF

clone size: .
V gene: TRBV5-4
J gene: TRBJ1-1
D gene: TRBD1
CDR3 DNA: TGTGCCAGCACCCCGGACAGGAGGGAGACTGAAGCTTTCTTT
CDR3 protein: CASTPDRRETEAFF

clone size: .
V gene: TRBV19
J gene: TRBJ1-3
D gene: .
CDR3 DNA: TGTGCCAGTAGTACGACAGTTCTCTCTGGAAACACCATATATTTT
CDR3 protein: CASSTTVLSGNTIYF

clone size: .
V gene: TRBV2
J gene: TRBJ2-3
D gene: TRBD2
CDR3 DNA: TGTGCCAGCAGTGTAGGCCCTAGCGGGACTGGGTATACGCAGTATTTT
CDR3 protein: CASSVGPSGTGYTQYF

clone size: few
V gene: TRBV6-5
J gene: TRBJ2-1
D gene: .
CDR3 DNA: TGTGCCAGCAGTGTTCGGGAGAGCTACAATGAGCAGTTCTTC
CDR3 protein: CASSVRESYNEQFF

clone size: .
V gene: TRBV6-6
J gene: TRBJ2-1
D gene: TRBD2
CDR3 DNA: TGTGCCAGCAGCAACCGGGGACTGGGAGGGGATGAGCAGTTCTTC
CDR3 protein: CASSNRGLGGDEQFF

clone size: .
V gene: TRBV9
J gene: TRBJ2-2
D gene: .
CDR3 DNA: TGTGCCAGCAGCCCACGGGTAGCTGGCACCGGGGAGCTGTTTTTT
CDR3 protein: CASSPRVAGTGELFF

clone size: few
V gene: TRBV7-8
J gene: TRBJ2-7
D gene: .
CDR3 DNA: TGTGCCAGCAGCTTGGCAATCTACGAGCAGTACTTC
CDR3 protein: CASSLAIYEQYF

clone size: .
V gene: TRBV5-5
J gene: TRBJ1-1
D gene: .
CDR3 DNA: TGTGCCAGCAGCTTGGACTGGGGGGTGAACACTGAAGCTTTCTTT
CDR3 protein: CASSLDWGVNTEAFF

clone size: .
V gene: TRBV29-1
J gene: TRBJ1-1
D gene: TRBD1
CDR3 DNA: TGCAGCGTTGGACAGGGCGAGTTCACTGAAGCTTTCTTT
CDR3 protein: CSVGQGEFTEAFF

clone size: .
V gene: TRBV5-4
J gene: TRBJ2-3
D gene: .
CDR3 DNA: TGTGCCAGCAGCCCTACCCCCCTTGGGGAAAGAACAGATACGCAGTATTTT
CDR3 protein: CASSPTPLGERTDTQYF

clone size: .
V gene: TRBV29-1
J gene: TRBJ1-5
D gene: .
CDR3 DNA: TGCAGCGTTGTGTCAGGATACAGCAATCAGCCCCAGCATTTT
CDR3 protein: CSVVSGYSNQPQHF

clone size: .
V gene: TRBV5-1
J gene: TRBJ2-2
D gene: TRBD2
CDR3 DNA: TGCGCCAGCAGCTTTGTAGCGGGACCGACAATACCACCCGGGGAGCTGTTTTTT
CDR3 protein: CASSFVAGPTIPPGELFF

clone size: .
V gene: TRBV9
J gene: TRBJ2-7
D gene: TRBD1
CDR3 DNA: TGTGCCAGCAGCACGGGACAGGGGCCGCCCTACGAGCAGTACTTC
CDR3 protein: CASSTGQGPPYEQYF

clone size: .
V gene: TRBV29-1
J gene: TRBJ2-7
D gene: .
CDR3 DNA: TGCAGCGTTGTAATGGCCTCCAAAGAGCAGTACTTC
CDR3 protein: CSVVMASKEQYF

clone size: once
V gene: TRBV6-5
J gene: TRBJ2-3
D gene: TRBD2
CDR3 DNA: TGTGCCAGCAGTTCCTCTCTAGCGGGGAGCACAGATACGCAGTATTTT
CDR3 protein: CASSSSLAGSTDTQYF

clone size: .
V gene: TRBV29-1
J gene: TRBJ2-1
D gene: TRBD1
CDR3 DNA: TGCAGCGTTGGACAGGGTCTTTACAATGAGCAGTTCTTC
CDR3 protein: CSVGQGLYNEQFF

clone size: .
V gene: TRBV11-2
J gene: TRBJ2-5
D gene: TRBD2
CDR3 DNA: TGTGCCAGCAGCTTAGTGACTAGCGGGGGTAAGACCCAGTACTTC
CDR3 protein: CASSLVTSGGKTQYF

clone size: .
V gene: TRBV5-4
J gene: TRBJ2-7
D gene: TRBD2
CDR3 DNA: TGTGCCAGCAGCTTGGGACTAGCGGGATCAGCCCCCGGGTTCGAGCAGTACTTC
CDR3 protein: CASSLGLAGSAPGFEQYF

clone size: .
V gene: TRBV19
J gene: TRBJ2-6
D gene: TRBD2
CDR3 DNA: TGTGCCAGTAGTTCGGCGGGAGGGCCTCTTGCTGGGGCCAACGTCCTGACTTTC
CDR3 protein: CASSSAGGPLAGANVLTF

clone size: few
V gene: TRBV14
J gene: TRBJ2-1
D gene: TRBD2
CDR3 DNA: TGTGCCAGCAGCCAAGGAGATACGAGGGGCGGGAGGAAGTTCTTC
CDR3 protein: CASSQGDTRGGRKFF

clone size: .
V gene: TRBV7-9
J gene: TRBJ2-7
D gene: .
CDR3 DNA: TGTGCCAGCAGCTATACAGCCTACGAGCAGTACTTC
CDR3 protein: CASSYTAYEQYF

clone size: .
V gene: TRBV6-5
J gene: TRBJ2-7
D gene: TRBD1
CDR3 DNA: TGTGCCAGCAGTTACGGAACAGGGGGCTACGAGCAGTACTTC
CDR3 protein: CASSYGTGGYEQYF

clone size: .
V gene: TRBV10-2
J gene: TRBJ2-7
D gene: .
CDR3 DNA: TGCGCCAGCAGTGAGTTTGAGGGGACCTACGAGCAGTACTTC
CDR3 protein: CASSEFEGTYEQYF

clone size: once
V gene: TRBV5-1
J gene: TRBJ2-3
D gene: TRBD1
CDR3 DNA: TGCGCCAGCAGCCGACAGGGGAGTGGGGCCACAGATACGCAGTATTTT
CDR3 protein: CASSRQGSGATDTQYF

clone size: .
V gene: TRBV6-1
J gene: TRBJ2-5
D gene: TRBD2
CDR3 DNA: TGTGCCAGCAGTGAAAAAGCGGGACTAGCGGGCTCAGAGACCCAGTACTTC
CDR3 protein: CASSEKAGLAGSETQYF

clone size: few
V gene: TRBV5-5
J gene: TRBJ2-2
D gene: .
CDR3 DNA: TGTGCCAGCAGCTTGGGCCCGGGCACCGGGGAGCTGTTTTTT
CDR3 protein: CASSLGPGTGELFF

clone size: .
V gene: TRBV7-8
J gene: TRBJ2-6
D gene: TRBD1
CDR3 DNA: TGTGCCAGCAGCCAGACAGGGTTTGGGGCCAACGTCCTGACTTTC
CDR3 protein: CASSQTGFGANVLTF

clone size: .
V gene: TRBV7-8
J gene: TRBJ2-2
D gene: TRBD2
CDR3 DNA: TGTGCCAGCAGATTAAGACTAGCGGGAGCCGGGGAGCTGTTTTTT
CDR3 protein: CASRLRLAGAGELFF

clone size: .
V gene: TRBV30
J gene: TRBJ2-7
D gene: .
CDR3 DNA: TGTGCCTGGAGGGGGGGCCCGGCGGACAGGTCGAGACAGTACTTC
CDR3 protein: CAWRGGPADRSRQYF

clone size: few
V gene: TRBV14
J gene: TRBJ2-3
D gene: TRBD2
CDR3 DNA: TGTGCCAGCAGCCATCTAGCGGGAGGGTCACGAGATACGCAGTATTTT
CDR3 protein: CASSHLAGGSRDTQYF

clone size: .
V gene: TRBV27
J gene: TRBJ2-1
D gene: TRBD2
CDR3 DNA: TGTGCCAGCAGTCCCCGCCCCCGGGAGGGGCAGTTCTTC
CDR3 protein: CASSPRPREGQFF

clone size: few
V gene: TRBV19
J gene: TRBJ2-2
D gene: TRBD2
CDR3 DNA: TGTGCCAGTAGTATGGTCTACGGGGGGACCGGGGAGCTGTTTTTT
CDR3 protein: CASSMVYGGTGELFF

clone size: .
V gene: TRBV15
J gene: TRBJ1-5
D gene: .
CDR3 DNA: TGTGCCACCAGCAGAGGAACGGAAACGGGTCAGCCCCAGCATTTT
CDR3 protein: CATSRGTETGQPQHF

clone size: .
V gene: TRBV7-8
J gene: TRBJ1-5
D gene: .
CDR3 DNA: TGTGCCAGCAGCTTAGACCAGGGTGATCAGCCCCAGCATTTT
CDR3 protein: CASSLDQGDQPQHF

clone size: .
V gene: TRBV7-9
J gene: TRBJ2-1
D gene: .
CDR3 DNA: TGTGCCAGCAGCTTTAGACCTTTCAGCTCCTACAATGAGCAGTTCTTC
CDR3 protein: CASSFRPFSSYNEQFF

clone size: .
V gene: TRBV5-1
J gene: TRBJ2-3
D gene: TRBD2
CDR3 DNA: TGCGCCAGCAGCATCTCGACTAGCGGGACGCCAGATACGCAGTATTTT
CDR3 protein: CASSISTSGTPDTQYF

clone size: .
V gene: TRBV5-6
J gene: TRBJ2-7
D gene: .
CDR3 DNA: TGTGCCAGCAGTTCCCATGAGCCCCCCTACGAGCAGTACTTC
CDR3 protein: CASSSHEPPYEQYF

clone size: few
V gene: TRBV9
J gene: TRBJ1-1
D gene: .
CDR3 DNA: TGTGCCAGCAGCGTTATTTGGGGGACTGAAGCTTTCTTT
CDR3 protein: CASSVIWGTEAFF

clone size: once
V gene: TRBV7-8
J gene: TRBJ2-1
D gene: .
CDR3 DNA: TGTGCCAGCAGCTTTCTGGGGGGCTCTACCTACAATGAGCAGTTCTTC
CDR3 protein: CASSFLGGSTYNEQFF

clone size: .
V gene: TRBV28
J gene: TRBJ1-1
D gene: TRBD1
CDR3 DNA: TGTGCCAGCAGTCCGGTGGGACAGGGGAGCACTGAAGCTTTCTTT
CDR3 protein: CASSPVGQGSTEAFF

clone size: .
V gene: TRBV5-1
J gene: TRBJ1-1
D gene: TRBD1
CDR3 DNA: TGCGCCAGCAGCCCGGGACAGGGGGACAGAGCTTTCTTT
CDR3 protein: CASSPGQGDRAFF

clone size: .
V gene: TRBV30
J gene: TRBJ2-1
D gene: .
CDR3 DNA: .
CDR3 protein: CAWSVGRGSEFF

clone size: .
V gene: TRBV9
J gene: TRBJ2-1
D gene: TRBD2
CDR3 DNA: TGTGCCAGCAGCGAGACGACGGGACTAGCGGGAGTTGAGCAGTTCTTC
CDR3 protein: CASSETTGLAGVEQFF

clone size: .
V gene: TRBV7-3
J gene: TRBJ2-5
D gene: .
CDR3 DNA: TGTGCCAGCAGCTTATACCTAGGAGAGACCCAGTACTTC
CDR3 protein: CASSLYLGETQYF

clone size: .
V gene: TRBV4-1
J gene: TRBJ1-1
D gene: .
CDR3 DNA: TGCGCCAGCAGCCAACCCGGGTCACCAATGAACACTGAAGCTTTCTTT
CDR3 protein: CASSQPGSPMNTEAFF

clone size: .
V gene: TRBV2
J gene: TRBJ2-1
D gene: TRBD2
CDR3 DNA: TGTGCCAGCAGCCGTAGCGGGAATTCCTACAATGAGCAGTTCTTC
CDR3 protein: CASSRSGNSYNEQFF

clone size: .
V gene: TRBV30
J gene: TRBJ1-3
D gene: .
CDR3 DNA: TGTGCCTGGAGTGTTCAGTCAGGGTCTGGAAACACCATATATTTT
CDR3 protein: CAWSVQSGSGNTIYF

clone size: .
V gene: TRBV5-1
J gene: TRBJ1-1
D gene: .
CDR3 DNA: TGCGCCAGCAGTTACTTATCCGTTAACACTGAAGCTTTCTTT
CDR3 protein: CASSYLSVNTEAFF

clone size: .
V gene: TRBV5-1
J gene: TRBJ2-7
D gene: .
CDR3 DNA: TGCGCCAGCAGCTTTACAGGGTATGACGAGCAGTACTTC
CDR3 protein: CASSFTGYDEQYF

clone size: .
V gene: TRBV6-6
J gene: TRBJ1-4
D gene: .
CDR3 DNA: TGTGCCAGCAGTTACGGCAGGACCACTCCTAATGAAAAACTGTTTTTT
CDR3 protein: CASSYGRTTPNEKLFF